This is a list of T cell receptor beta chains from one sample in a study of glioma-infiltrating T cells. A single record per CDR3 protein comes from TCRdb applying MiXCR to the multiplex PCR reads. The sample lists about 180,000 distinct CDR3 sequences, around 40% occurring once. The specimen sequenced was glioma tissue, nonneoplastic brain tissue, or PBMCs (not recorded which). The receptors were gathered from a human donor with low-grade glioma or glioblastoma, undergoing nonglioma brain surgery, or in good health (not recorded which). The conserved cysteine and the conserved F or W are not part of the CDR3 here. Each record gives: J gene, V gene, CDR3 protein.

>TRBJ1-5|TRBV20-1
SAPASVGYSNQPQH
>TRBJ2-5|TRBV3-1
ASSPSGTGEETQY
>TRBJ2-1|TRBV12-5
ASGILAGPPNEQF
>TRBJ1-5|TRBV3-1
ASSQGNQPQH
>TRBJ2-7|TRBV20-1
SAPVGADEQY
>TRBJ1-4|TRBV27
ARLFDHTWGSDEKLF
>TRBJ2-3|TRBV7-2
ASRVASGRAADTQY
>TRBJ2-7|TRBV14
ASSPRTGLGFGEQY
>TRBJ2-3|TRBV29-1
SVYTSTDTQY
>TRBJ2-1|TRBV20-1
SAHRGGNNEQF